This T cell receptor (beta chain) was identified during a study of blood T cell repertoires in COVID-19. Study processing details: Amplified reference gene primers provided the basis for estimating nucleated cell counts. Here immunoSEQ multiplex PCR was the method, and the copy in TCRdb shows in-frame clones only, minus some. V and J calls and clone size are copied from that table; D and trimming were computed from the DNA. In the table there are approximately 430,000 clones, 86% of which are singletons. Per the germline V gene, CDR1 is SGHKS and CDR2 is YYEKEE (reference sequence). The V end was cut by 6 bases, the J end by 5 bases, with 17 bases between. This CDR3 comprises 14 residues.

The specimen sequenced was peripheral blood. The TCR sequence derives from a woman in her twenties or thirties with active or convalescent COVID-19. The gene calls are TRBV5-5 and TRBJ1-1; the D gene is possibly TRBD1 (6 bases). The DNA of the CDR3 is TGTGCCAGCACCCAGAGTTGGGGGCGGACTGAAGCTTTCTTT. This translates into CASTQSWGRTEAFF.